What follows describes a single T cell receptor beta chain. The target antigen is unknown. The table came from immunoSEQ multiplex PCR; TCRdb's copy has only in-frame clones and leaves some out. The sample includes 45,000 to 70,000 clones, 75% to 85% of them seen just once. The data stem from a study of a mutant IDH1 vaccine in newly diagnosed glioma. At the level of the study: Patients in the study were vaccinated eight times, receiving shots in weeks 1, 3, 5, 7, 11, 15, 19 and 23. Treated patients, averaging around 40 years, were around 60% male and around 40% female.

Time point: week 5, during vaccination. A single vaccine dose contained 300 ug of mutant IDH1 20-mer peptide, and topical imiquimod was used with it. The study enrolled donors with new WHO grade 3 or 4 IDH1-mutant, ATRX-lost astrocytomas. Study outcomes and limitations: Pseudoprogression seemingly bore no relation to changes in top peripheral T cell clonotypes.

V was cut by 2 bases and J by 2 bases, with 12 bases left in between. Germline loops: CDR1 SEHNR, CDR2 FQNEAQ (reference sequence). The CDR3 is 15 residues long. The V gene is TRBV7-9, the J gene TRBJ1-2; tentative D call: TRBD1 (5 bases). This specimen consisted of PBMCs, obtained from a glioma patient whose treatment included an IDH1 peptide vaccine. The TCR comes from a man younger than 40 with glioma. CDR3 nucleotide sequence: TGTGCCAGCAGCTTACCGGCGGGGGAAAACTATGGCTACACCTTC. Translated: CASSLPAGENYGYTF.